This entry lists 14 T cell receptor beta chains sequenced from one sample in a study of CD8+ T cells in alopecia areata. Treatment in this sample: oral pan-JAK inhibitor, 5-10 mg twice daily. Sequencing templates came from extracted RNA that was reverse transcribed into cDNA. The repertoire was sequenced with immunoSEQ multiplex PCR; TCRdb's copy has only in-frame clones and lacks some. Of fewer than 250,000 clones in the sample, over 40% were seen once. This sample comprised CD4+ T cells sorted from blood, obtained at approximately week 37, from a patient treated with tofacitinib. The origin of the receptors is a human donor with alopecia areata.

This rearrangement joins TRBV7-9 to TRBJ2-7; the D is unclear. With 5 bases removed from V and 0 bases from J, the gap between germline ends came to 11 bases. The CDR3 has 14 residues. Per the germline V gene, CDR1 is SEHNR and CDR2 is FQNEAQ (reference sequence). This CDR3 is CASSPKAVSYEQYF. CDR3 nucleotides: TGTGCCAGCAGCCCCAAGGCGGTCTCCTACGAGCAGTACTTC.

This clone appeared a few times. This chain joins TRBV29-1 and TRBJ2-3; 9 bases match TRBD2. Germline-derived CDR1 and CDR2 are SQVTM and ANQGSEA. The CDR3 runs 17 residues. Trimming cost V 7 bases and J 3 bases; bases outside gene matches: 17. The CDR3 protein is CSAGLARSPGGTDTQYF. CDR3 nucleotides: TGCAGCGCCGGACTAGCGAGATCCCCCGGAGGGACAGATACGCAGTATTTT.

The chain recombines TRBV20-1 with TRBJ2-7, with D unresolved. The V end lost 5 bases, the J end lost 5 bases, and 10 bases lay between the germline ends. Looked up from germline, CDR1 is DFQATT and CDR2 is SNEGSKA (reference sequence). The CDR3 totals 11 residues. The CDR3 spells CSAGPKNEQYF. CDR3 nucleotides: TGCAGTGCTGGGCCCAAGAACGAGCAGTACTTC.

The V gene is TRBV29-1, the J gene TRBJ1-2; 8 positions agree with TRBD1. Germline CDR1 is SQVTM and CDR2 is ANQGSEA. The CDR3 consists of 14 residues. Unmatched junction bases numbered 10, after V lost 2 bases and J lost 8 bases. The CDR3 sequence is CSVERARTGYGYTF. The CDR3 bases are TGCAGCGTTGAAAGGGCCAGGACAGGGTACGGCTACACCTTC.

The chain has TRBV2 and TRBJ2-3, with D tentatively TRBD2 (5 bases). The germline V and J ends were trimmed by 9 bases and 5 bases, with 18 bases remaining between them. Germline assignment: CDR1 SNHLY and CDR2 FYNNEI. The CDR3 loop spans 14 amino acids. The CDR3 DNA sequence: TGTGCCAGTGGTGGACGACAACGGGGAGATACGCAGTATTTT. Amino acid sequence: CASGGRQRGDTQYF.

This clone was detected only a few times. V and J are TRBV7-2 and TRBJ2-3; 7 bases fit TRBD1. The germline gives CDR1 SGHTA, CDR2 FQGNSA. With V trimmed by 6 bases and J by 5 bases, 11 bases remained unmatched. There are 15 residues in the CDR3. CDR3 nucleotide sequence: TGTGCCAGCAGTACGGCGACAGGGAATATAGATACGCAGTATTTT. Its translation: CASSTATGNIDTQYF.

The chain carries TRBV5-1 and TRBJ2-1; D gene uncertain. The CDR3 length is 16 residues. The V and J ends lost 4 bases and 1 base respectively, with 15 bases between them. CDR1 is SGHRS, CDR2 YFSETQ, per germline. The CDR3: CASSVPASTSYNEQFF. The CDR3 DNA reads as TGCGCCAGCAGCGTGCCGGCTTCAACGTCCTACAATGAGCAGTTCTTC.

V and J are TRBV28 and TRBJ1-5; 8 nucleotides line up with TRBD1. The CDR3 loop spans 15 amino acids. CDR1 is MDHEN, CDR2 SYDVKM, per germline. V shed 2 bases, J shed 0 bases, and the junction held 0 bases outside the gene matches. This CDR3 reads CASSLGTGSNQPQHF. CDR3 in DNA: TGTGCCAGCAGTTTAGGGACAGGTAGCAATCAGCCCCAGCATTTT.

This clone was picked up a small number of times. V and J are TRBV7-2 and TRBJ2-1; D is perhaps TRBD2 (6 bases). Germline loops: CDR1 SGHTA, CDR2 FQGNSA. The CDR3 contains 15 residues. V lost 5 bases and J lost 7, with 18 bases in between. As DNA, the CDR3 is TGTGCCAGCAGCCTTTTCGGGAGAGGGGATAATGAGCAGTTCTTC. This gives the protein CASSLFGRGDNEQFF.

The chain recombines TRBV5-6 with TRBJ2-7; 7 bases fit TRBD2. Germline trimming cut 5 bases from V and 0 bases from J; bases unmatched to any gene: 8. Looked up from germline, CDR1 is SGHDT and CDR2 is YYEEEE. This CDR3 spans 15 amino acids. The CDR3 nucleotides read TGTGCCAGCAGTTCCAGACTAGCAACCTCCTACGAGCAGTACTTC. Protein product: CASSSRLATSYEQYF.

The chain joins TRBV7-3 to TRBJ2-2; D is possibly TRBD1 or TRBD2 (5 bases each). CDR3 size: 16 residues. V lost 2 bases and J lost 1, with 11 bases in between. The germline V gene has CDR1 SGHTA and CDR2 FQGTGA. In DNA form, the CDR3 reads TGTGCCAGCAGCTTACGAGGGACGGAGAACACCGGGGAGCTGTTTTTT. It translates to CASSLRGTENTGELFF.

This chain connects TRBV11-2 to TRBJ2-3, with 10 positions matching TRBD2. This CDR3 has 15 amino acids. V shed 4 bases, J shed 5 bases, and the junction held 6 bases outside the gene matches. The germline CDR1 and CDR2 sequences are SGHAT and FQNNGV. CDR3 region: CASSSLAGDGDTQYF. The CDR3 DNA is TGTGCCAGCAGCTCCCTAGCGGGAGATGGAGATACGCAGTATTTT.

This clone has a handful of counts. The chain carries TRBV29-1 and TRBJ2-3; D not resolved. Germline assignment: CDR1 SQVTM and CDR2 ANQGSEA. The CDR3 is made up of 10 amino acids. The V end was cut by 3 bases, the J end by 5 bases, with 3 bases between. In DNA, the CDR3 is TGCAGCGTTGAGGTAGATACGCAGTATTTT. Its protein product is CSVEVDTQYF.

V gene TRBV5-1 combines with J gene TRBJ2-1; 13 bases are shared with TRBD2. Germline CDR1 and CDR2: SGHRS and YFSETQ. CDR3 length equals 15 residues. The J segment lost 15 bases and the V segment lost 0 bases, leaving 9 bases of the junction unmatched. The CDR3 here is CASSLAGTSGTSRFF. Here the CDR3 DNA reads TGCGCCAGCAGCTTGGCCGGGACTAGCGGGACGTCACGGTTCTTC.